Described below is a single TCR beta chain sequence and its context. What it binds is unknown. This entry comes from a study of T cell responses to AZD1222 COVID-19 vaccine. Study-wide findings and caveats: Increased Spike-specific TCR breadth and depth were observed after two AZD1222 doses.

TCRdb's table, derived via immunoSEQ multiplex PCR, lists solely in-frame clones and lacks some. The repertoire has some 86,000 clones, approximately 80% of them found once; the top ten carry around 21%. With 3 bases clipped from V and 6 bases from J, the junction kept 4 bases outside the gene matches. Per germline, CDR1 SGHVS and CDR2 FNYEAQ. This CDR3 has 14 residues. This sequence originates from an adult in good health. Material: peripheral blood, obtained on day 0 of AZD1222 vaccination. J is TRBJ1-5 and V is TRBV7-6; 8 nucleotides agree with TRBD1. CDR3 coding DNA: TGTGCCAGCAGCTTGACAGGGGAGGGTCAGCCCCAGCATTTT. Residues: CASSLTGEGQPQHF.